This TCR beta chain was obtained from a study of monozygotic twins with inflammatory bowel disease. Whole-study findings and limits: IBD patients shared fewer clonotypes with others than healthy twins, especially with disease activity.

For each CDR3 protein, TCRdb gives one entry from its re-call of the 5' RACE reads, without DNA. The repertoire table contains 350,000 to 400,000 distinct CDR3 sequences. As regards this clonotype: Its antigen is undetermined.

This CDR3 spans 14 amino acids. CDR1 and CDR2 from the germline V gene are SGHVS and FQNEAQ. This TCR came from a human donor with ulcerative colitis or Crohn's disease, or a healthy co-twin of an affected twin (not recorded which). This chain connects TRBV7-8 to TRBJ2-5. The sample was blood. CDR3 in amino acids: CASSPGGDQETQYF.